What follows is one T cell receptor beta chain and its context. This sample is drawn from a study of T cell changes during pregnancy in multiple sclerosis. Libraries were prepared by immunoSEQ multiplex PCR; TCRdb keeps only in-frame clonotypes and omits some of them. This table has about 61,000 clones, roughly nine tenths appearing once. The CDR3 loop spans 14 amino acids. Germline V gene sequence: CDR1 LNHDA, CDR2 SQIVND (reference sequence). Trimming shortened V by 3 bases and J by 4 bases, and 9 bases separated the two germline ends. The sequencing used peripheral blood, collected in the first trimester of pregnancy. The V and J genes are TRBV19 and TRBJ2-2, with D uncertain. This receptor was identified in a female donor in good health, enrolled as a control in a pregnancy study. The DNA of the CDR3 is TGTGCCAGTAGTATCCGACTTGGCACCGGGGAGCTGTTTTTT. It yields the protein CASSIRLGTGELFF.